The 22 T cell receptor beta chains below come from one sample, sequenced in a study of CD8 T cells in Susac syndrome. cDNA came from about 0.5 to 1 ug RNA primed by random hexamers. MiXCR, run by TCRdb on the immunoSEQ multiplex PCR reads, gives a single entry per CDR3 protein. The repertoire consists of around 190,000 distinct CDR3 sequences, with 85% to 95% occurring once and the leading ten covering approximately 0.1%. The specimen was CD4+ T cells from PBMCs. The source of these receptors is a human donor in good health.

The V and J genes are TRBV6-5 and TRBJ1-1, with D perhaps TRBD1 (6 bases). In germline, CDR1 is MNHEY, CDR2 SVGAGI. This CDR3 has 14 residues. V lost 4 bases to trimming and J lost 1 base, with 10 bases between them. The CDR3 spells CASSSGQTNTEAFF. The CDR3 region has the DNA TGTGCCAGCAGTTCGGGACAAACGAACACTGAAGCTTTCTTT.

The chain joins TRBV9 to TRBJ2-7, with 9 nucleotides matching TRBD2. Germline CDR1 reads SGDLS; CDR2 reads YYNGEE. This CDR3 is built from 14 residues. With 1 base clipped from V and 6 bases from J, the junction kept 5 bases outside the gene matches. CDR3 bases: TGTGCCAGCAGCGTATTAGCGGGGGAATCCGAGCAGTACTTC. Protein: CASSVLAGESEQYF.

This chain links TRBV7-3 with TRBJ2-1; 12 bases fit TRBD2. CDR1 SGHTA and CDR2 FQGTGA come from the germline V gene. After removal of 0 bases from V and 6 bases from J, the junction contained 3 bases not matched to a gene. The CDR3 is 16 amino acids. For the CDR3, the DNA is TGTGCCAGCAGCTTAACAGGACTAGCGGGACTCAATGAGCAGTTCTTC. The encoded protein is CASSLTGLAGLNEQFF.

The chain employs TRBV20-1 and TRBJ1-4; tentatively, D is TRBD1 (6 bases). Germline loops: CDR1 DFQATT, CDR2 SNEGSKA (reference sequence). This CDR3 contains 12 residues. The V and J ends lost 5 bases and 5 bases respectively, with 9 bases between them. The CDR3, as DNA: TGCAGTGCTCGTACAGGGAATGAAAAACTGTTTTTT. Its protein product is CSARTGNEKLFF.

CDR3 residues: CATSTDYQETQYF. CDR3 sequence (DNA): TGTGCCACCAGCACAGATTACCAAGAGACCCAGTACTTC. The genes are TRBV15 and TRBJ2-5; D unresolved. CDR3 size: 13 residues. Per germline, CDR1 LNHNV and CDR2 YYDKDF (reference sequence). V dropped 4 bases and J dropped 0 bases, with 6 bases sitting between them.

The V and J genes are TRBV10-1 and TRBJ1-2; no firm D call. CDR3 size: 12 residues. The germline gives CDR1 WNHNN, CDR2 SYGVQD (reference sequence). V lost 3 bases and J lost 8, with 10 bases in between. CDR3: CASSDWAWGYTF. As DNA, the CDR3 is TGCGCCAGCAGTGATTGGGCCTGGGGCTACACCTTC.

The chain links TRBV20-1 to TRBJ2-4; D is unclear. This CDR3 has 13 amino acids. Germline lookup yields CDR1 DFQATT and CDR2 SNEGSKA (reference sequence). V lost 0 bases, J lost 8 bases, and 11 bases lay in between. The CDR3 reads CSAREGPRDIQYF. CDR3 sequence (DNA): TGCAGTGCTAGAGAGGGCCCTAGGGACATTCAGTACTTC.

V is TRBV6-2 or TRBV6-3 and J is TRBJ1-2; D not resolved. CDR1 is MNHEY and CDR2 is SVGEGT in the germline V gene. The germline V and J ends were trimmed by 5 bases and 5 bases, with 15 bases remaining between them. The CDR3 covers 14 residues. CDR3 in DNA: TGTGCCAGCAGTCCCGATTGGGGTCCTTATGGCTACACCTTC. It yields the protein CASSPDWGPYGYTF.

The chain recombines TRBV15 with TRBJ2-5; unclear D gene. V lost 5 bases and J lost 0, with 13 bases in between. This CDR3 has 15 residues. Germline values: CDR1 LNHNV, CDR2 YYDKDF (reference sequence). CDR3 region: CATSLPAEYQETQYF. CDR3 nucleotides: TGTGCCACCAGCCTTCCAGCCGAGTACCAAGAGACCCAGTACTTC.

The gene calls are TRBV3-1 and TRBJ2-5; D is unresolved. This CDR3 is built from 13 residues. Germline V gives CDR1 LGHDT, CDR2 YNNKEL (reference sequence). V lost 5 bases, J lost 1 base, and 8 bases lay in between. The CDR3 is CASSFGPQETQYF. The CDR3 DNA is TGTGCCAGCAGCTTCGGGCCCCAAGAGACCCAGTACTTC.

This chain joins TRBV27 and TRBJ2-3; D gene uncertain. Germline CDR1 MNHEY, CDR2 SMNVEV (reference sequence). This CDR3 region has 13 residues. V lost 5 bases to trimming and J lost 2 bases, with 8 bases between them. The CDR3 nucleotides read TGTGCCAGCAGTCGGCTGATCACAGATACGCAGTATTTT. Protein: CASSRLITDTQYF.

The rearrangement joins TRBV24-1 to TRBJ2-7; D unclear. The V and J ends lost 7 bases and 0 bases respectively, with 15 bases between them. Germline V CDR1 and CDR2: KGHDR, SFDVKD. The CDR3 extends over 15 amino acids. The CDR3 DNA follows: TGTGCCACCAGGACCTATGCGATGTCCTCCTACGAGCAGTACGTC. Encoded protein: CATRTYAMSSYEQYV.

The CDR3 loop is CSASPADTQYF. In DNA, the CDR3 is TGCAGTGCTAGTCCAGCAGATACGCAGTATTTT. This chain connects TRBV20-1 to TRBJ2-3; D gene ambiguous. The CDR3 is 11 residues long. Trimming removed 3 bases from V and 4 bases from J, with 5 bases in between. Germline CDR1 reads DFQATT; CDR2 reads SNEGSKA (reference sequence).

The DNA for the CDR3 is TGTGCCATCAGAGAGGCCATCTTGCGGGACAATGAGCAGTTCTTC. Protein product: CAIREAILRDNEQFF. The gene calls are TRBV10-3 and TRBJ2-1; a weak D match, TRBD2 (5 bases). CDR3 length equals 15 residues. Per germline, CDR1 ENHRY and CDR2 SYGVKD. V lost 6 bases and J lost 5, with 17 bases in between.

The V gene is TRBV19, the J gene TRBJ2-3, with TRBD1 identical over 7 bases. Looked up from germline, CDR1 is LNHDA and CDR2 is SQIVND (reference sequence). The CDR3 is 13 amino acids. Trimming removed 10 bases from V and 2 bases from J; junction bases left unmatched: 6. The DNA of the CDR3 is TGTGCCACCAACACAGGGGACACAGATACGCAGTATTTT. This codes for CATNTGDTDTQYF.

The chain uses TRBV14 and TRBJ2-1; no clear D. In germline, CDR1 is SGHDN, CDR2 FVKESK. V lost 0 bases and J lost 0, with 12 bases in between. CDR3 length equals 17 residues. This CDR3 reads CASSQDLPWSSYNEQFF. Here the CDR3 DNA reads TGTGCCAGCAGCCAAGATCTGCCCTGGAGCTCCTACAATGAGCAGTTCTTC.

The gene calls are TRBV29-1 and TRBJ2-1; no clear D. CDR3 length: 12 amino acids. Trimming stripped 7 bases from V and 0 bases from J, with 7 bases between. Per germline, CDR1 SQVTM and CDR2 ANQGSEA. The CDR3 protein is CSATSSYNEQFF. The DNA for the CDR3 is TGCAGCGCCACAAGCTCCTACAATGAGCAGTTCTTC.

The chain joins TRBV3-1 to TRBJ1-1; 8 bases align to TRBD1. CDR3 length: 14 amino acids. CDR1 is LGHDT, CDR2 YNNKEL, per germline (reference sequence). V trimming: 2 bases; J trimming: 11 bases; junction bases outside the gene matches: 10. The CDR3, as DNA: TGTGCCAGCAGCCAAACCGGGACAGGAGTTGGGGCTTTCTTT. Protein sequence: CASSQTGTGVGAFF.

The CDR3 coding sequence is TGTGCCAGCAGTTACGACGGGGGCTCCTACAATGAGCAGTTCTTC. Translating it yields CASSYDGGSYNEQFF. This chain joins TRBV28 and TRBJ2-1; a possible D gene is TRBD2 (6 bases). The CDR3 is made up of 15 amino acids. The V and J ends lost 4 bases and 0 bases respectively, with 10 bases between them. Germline CDR1 MDHEN, CDR2 SYDVKM.

The chain combines TRBV23-1 with TRBJ2-2; possibly TRBD1 for D (5 bases). TRBV23-1 is an open reading frame whose function is uncertain. This CDR3 spans 13 amino acids. V lost 7 bases, J lost 7 bases, and 13 bases lay in between. CDR3 in amino acids: CASNIRAVGELFF. DNA of the CDR3: TGCGCCAGCAACATCAGGGCTGTCGGGGAGCTGTTTTTT.

This clonotype occurred once. The genes are TRBV20-1 and TRBJ2-3, with D hard to call. Germline loops: CDR1 DFQATT, CDR2 SNEGSKA (reference sequence). The CDR3 is made up of 12 amino acids. V was trimmed by 2 bases and J by 2 bases, leaving 5 bases between them. CDR3 region: CSARLNTDTQYF. CDR3 nucleotides: TGCAGTGCTAGATTAAACACAGATACGCAGTATTTT.

This chain joins TRBV29-1 and TRBJ2-3; possible D gene TRBD2, 6 bases. This CDR3 comprises 12 residues. Germline CDR1 reads SQVTM; CDR2 reads ANQGSEA. V was trimmed by 1 base and J by 6 bases, leaving 8 bases between them. CDR3: CSVEVLADTQYF. DNA for the CDR3: TGCAGCGTTGAAGTGCTAGCGGATACGCAGTATTTT.